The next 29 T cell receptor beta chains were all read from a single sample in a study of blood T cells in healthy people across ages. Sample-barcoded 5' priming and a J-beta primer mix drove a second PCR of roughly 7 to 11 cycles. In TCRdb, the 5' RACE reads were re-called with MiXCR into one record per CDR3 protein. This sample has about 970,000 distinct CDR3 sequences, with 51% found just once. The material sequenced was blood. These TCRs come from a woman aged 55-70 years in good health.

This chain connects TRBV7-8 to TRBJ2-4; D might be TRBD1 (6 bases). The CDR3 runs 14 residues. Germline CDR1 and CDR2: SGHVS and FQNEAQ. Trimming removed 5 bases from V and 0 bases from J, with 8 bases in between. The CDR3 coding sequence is TGTGCCAGCAGCCAGGGGTCAGCCAAAAACATTCAGTACTTC. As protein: CASSQGSAKNIQYF.

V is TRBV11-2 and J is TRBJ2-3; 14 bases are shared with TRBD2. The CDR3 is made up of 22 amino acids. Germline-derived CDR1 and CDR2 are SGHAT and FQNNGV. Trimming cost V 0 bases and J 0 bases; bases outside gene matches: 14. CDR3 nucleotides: TGTGCCAGCAGCTTAGAACGCTCCGGGACTAGCGGGAGAATCCCTAGCACAGATACGCAGTATTTT. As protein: CASSLERSGTSGRIPSTDTQYF.

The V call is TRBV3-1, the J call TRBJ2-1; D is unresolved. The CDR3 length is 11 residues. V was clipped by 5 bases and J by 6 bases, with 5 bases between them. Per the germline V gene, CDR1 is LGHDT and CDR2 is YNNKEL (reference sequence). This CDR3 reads CASSTINEQFF. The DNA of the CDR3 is TGTGCCAGCAGCACAATCAATGAGCAGTTCTTC.

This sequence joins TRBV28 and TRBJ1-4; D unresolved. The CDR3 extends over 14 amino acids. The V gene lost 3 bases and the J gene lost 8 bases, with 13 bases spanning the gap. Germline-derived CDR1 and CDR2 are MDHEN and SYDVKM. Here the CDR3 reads CASSLDLTEEKLFF. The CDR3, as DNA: TGTGCCAGCAGTTTGGATCTGACTGAGGAAAAACTGTTTTTT.

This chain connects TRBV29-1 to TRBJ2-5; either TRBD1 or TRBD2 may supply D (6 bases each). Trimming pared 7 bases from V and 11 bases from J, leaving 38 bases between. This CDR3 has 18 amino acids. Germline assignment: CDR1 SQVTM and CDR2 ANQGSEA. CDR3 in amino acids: CSAFGGSPGQTHYNEQYF. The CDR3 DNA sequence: TGCAGCGCCTTTGGGGGGAGCCCGGGACAAACACACTACAATGAGCAGTACTTC.

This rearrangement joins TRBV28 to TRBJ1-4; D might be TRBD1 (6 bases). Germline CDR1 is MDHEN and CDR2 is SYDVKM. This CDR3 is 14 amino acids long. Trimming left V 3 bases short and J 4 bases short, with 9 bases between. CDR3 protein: CASSLPGDNEKLFF. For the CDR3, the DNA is TGTGCCAGCAGTTTGCCAGGGGATAATGAAAAACTGTTTTTT.

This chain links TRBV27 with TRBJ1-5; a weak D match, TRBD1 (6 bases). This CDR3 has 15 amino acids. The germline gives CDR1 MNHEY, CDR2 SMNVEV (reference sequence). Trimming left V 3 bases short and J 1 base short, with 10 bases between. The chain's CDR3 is CASSFQGRSNQPQHF. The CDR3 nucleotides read TGTGCCAGCAGTTTCCAGGGGAGGAGCAATCAGCCCCAGCATTTT.

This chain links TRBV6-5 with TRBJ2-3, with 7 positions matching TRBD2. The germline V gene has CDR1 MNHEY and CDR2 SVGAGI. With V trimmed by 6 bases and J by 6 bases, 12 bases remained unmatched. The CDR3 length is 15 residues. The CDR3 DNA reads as TGTGCCAGCAGGGATGGCGGGAGTGGGAAGGATACGCAGTATTTT. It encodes CASRDGGSGKDTQYF.

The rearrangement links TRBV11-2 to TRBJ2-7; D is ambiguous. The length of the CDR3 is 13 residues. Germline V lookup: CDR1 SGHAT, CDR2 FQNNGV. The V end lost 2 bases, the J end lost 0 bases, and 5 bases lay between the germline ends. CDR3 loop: CASSLWSSYEQYF. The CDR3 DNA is TGTGCCAGCAGCTTATGGAGCTCCTACGAGCAGTACTTC.

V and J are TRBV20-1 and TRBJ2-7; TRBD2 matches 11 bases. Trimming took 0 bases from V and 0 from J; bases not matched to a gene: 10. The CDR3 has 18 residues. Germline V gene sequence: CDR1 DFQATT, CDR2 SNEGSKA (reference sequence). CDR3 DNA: TGCAGTGCTAGAGATCTACTAGCGGGAGTTTCAAGCTCCTACGAGCAGTACTTC. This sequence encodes CSARDLLAGVSSSYEQYF.

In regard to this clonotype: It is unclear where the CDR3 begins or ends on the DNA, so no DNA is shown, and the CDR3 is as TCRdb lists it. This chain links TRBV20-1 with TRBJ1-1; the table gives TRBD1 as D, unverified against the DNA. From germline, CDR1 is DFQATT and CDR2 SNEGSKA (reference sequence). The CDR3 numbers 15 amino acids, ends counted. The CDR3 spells CSARRFGPGNTEAFF.

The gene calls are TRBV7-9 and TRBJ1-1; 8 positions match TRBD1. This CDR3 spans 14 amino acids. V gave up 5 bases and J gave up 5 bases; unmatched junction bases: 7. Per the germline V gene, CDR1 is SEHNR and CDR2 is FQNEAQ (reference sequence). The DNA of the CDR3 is TGTGCCAGCAGCGCAGAACAGGGGGGGACTGAAGCTTTCTTT. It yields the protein CASSAEQGGTEAFF. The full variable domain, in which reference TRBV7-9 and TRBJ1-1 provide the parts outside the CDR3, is DTGVSQNPRHKITKRGQNVTFRCDPISEHNRLYWYRQTLGQGPEFLTYFQNEAQLEKSRLLSDRFSAERPKGSFSTLEIQRTEQGDSAMYLCASSAEQGGTEAFFGQGTRLTVV.

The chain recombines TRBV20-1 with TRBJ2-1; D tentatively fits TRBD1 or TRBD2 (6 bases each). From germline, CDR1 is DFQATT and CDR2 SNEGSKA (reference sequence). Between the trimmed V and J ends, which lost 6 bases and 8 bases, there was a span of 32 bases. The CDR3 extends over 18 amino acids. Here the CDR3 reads CSAKGEAVVLGASHEQFF. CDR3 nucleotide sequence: TGCAGTGCCAAGGGGGAGGCGGTAGTCCTAGGAGCGTCGCATGAGCAGTTCTTC.

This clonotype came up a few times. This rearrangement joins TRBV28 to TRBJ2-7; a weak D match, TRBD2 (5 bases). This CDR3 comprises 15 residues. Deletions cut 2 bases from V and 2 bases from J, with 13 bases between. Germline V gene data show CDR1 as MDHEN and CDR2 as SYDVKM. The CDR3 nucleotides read TGTGCCAGCAGTTTAGATGCTAGCCCAACCTACGAGCAGTACTTC. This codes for CASSLDASPTYEQYF.

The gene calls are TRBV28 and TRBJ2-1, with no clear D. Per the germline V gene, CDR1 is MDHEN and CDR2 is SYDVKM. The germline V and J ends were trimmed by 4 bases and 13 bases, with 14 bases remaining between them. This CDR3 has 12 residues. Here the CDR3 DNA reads TGTGCCAGCAGTTCATCGACATTCGCCCAGTTCTTC. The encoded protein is CASSSSTFAQFF. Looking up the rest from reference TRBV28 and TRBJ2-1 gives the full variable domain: DVKVTQSSRYLVKRTGEKVFLECVQDMDHENMFWYRQDPGLGLRLIYFSYDVKMKEKGDIPEGYSVSREKKERFSLILESASTNQTSMYLCASSSSTFAQFFGPGTRLTVL.

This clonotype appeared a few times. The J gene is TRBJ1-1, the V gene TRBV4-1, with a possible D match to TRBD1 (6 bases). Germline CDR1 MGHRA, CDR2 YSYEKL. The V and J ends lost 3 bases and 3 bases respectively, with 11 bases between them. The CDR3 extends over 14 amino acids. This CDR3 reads CASSHQGRYTEAFF. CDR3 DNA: TGCGCCAGCAGCCACCAGGGGAGATACACTGAAGCTTTCTTT.

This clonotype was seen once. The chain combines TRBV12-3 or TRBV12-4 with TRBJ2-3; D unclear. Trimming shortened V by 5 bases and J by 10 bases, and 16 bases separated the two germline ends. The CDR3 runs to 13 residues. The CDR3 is CASSIVRWDAQYF. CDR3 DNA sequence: TGTGCCAGCAGTATAGTGAGATGGGATGCGCAGTATTTT.

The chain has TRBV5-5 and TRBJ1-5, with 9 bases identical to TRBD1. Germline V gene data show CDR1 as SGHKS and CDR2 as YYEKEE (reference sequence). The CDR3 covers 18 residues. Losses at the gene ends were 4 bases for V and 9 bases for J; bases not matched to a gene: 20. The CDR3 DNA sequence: TGTGCCAGCAGCAACCTGGAAACAGGGGGCGAAGTTTTCCGGCCCCAGCATTTT. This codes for CASSNLETGGEVFRPQHF. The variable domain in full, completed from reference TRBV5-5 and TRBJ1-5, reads DAGVTQSPTHLIKTRGQQVTLRCSPISGHKSVSWYQQVLGQGPQFIFQYYEKEERGRGNFPDRFSARQFPNYSSELNVNALLLGDSALYLCASSNLETGGEVFRPQHFGDGTRLSIL.

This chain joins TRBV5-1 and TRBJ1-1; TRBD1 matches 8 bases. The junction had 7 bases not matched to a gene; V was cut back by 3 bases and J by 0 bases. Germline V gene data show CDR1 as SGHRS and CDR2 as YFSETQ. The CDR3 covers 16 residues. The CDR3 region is CASSSPLTGVNTEAFF. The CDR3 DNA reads TGCGCCAGCAGCTCCCCCCTGACAGGGGTGAACACTGAAGCTTTCTTT.

DNA of the CDR3: TGTGCCAGCAGCTTGGGGCGGAGGGGCACAGATACGCAGTATTTT. Translation: CASSLGRRGTDTQYF. The rearrangement uses TRBV7-2 and TRBJ2-3, with D perhaps TRBD2 (6 bases). This CDR3 contains 15 residues. V was cut by 3 bases and J by 1 base, with 11 bases left in between. Per germline, CDR1 SGHTA and CDR2 FQGNSA. Combining the CDR3 with reference TRBV7-2 and TRBJ2-3 gives the whole variable domain GAGVSQSPSNKVTEKGKDVELRCDPISGHTALYWYRQSLGQGLEFLIYFQGNSAPDKSGLPSDRFSAERTGGSVSTLTIQRTQQEDSAVYLCASSLGRRGTDTQYFGPGTRLTVL.

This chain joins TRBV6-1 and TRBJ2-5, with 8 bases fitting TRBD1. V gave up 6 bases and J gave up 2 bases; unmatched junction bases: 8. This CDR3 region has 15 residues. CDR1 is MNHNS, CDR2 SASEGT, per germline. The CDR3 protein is CASSDRGWRQETQYF. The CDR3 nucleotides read TGTGCCAGCAGCGACAGGGGTTGGAGGCAAGAGACCCAGTACTTC.

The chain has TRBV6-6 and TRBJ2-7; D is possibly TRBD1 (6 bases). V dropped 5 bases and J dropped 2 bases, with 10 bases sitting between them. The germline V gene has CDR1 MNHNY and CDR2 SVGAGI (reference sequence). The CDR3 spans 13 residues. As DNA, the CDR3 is TGTGCCAGCAGTCCAGGGGTTACCTACGAGCAGTACTTC. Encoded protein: CASSPGVTYEQYF.

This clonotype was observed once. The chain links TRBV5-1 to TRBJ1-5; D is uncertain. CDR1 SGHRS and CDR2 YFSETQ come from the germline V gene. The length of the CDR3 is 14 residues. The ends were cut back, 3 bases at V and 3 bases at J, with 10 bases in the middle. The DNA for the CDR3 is TGCGCCAGCAGCTACGGTGGGGACAATCAGCCCCAGCATTTT. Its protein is CASSYGGDNQPQHF.

CDR3 in DNA: TGTGCCAGCAGCCCAGGGACAGGCCGAGGGGAGACCCAGTACTTC. Translated, it gives CASSPGTGRGETQYF. This chain joins TRBV5-6 and TRBJ2-7; 8 bases agree with TRBD1. The J call is in doubt because the DNA end fits TRBJ2-5 better. This CDR3 region has 15 residues. The germline CDR1 and CDR2 sequences are SGHDT and YYEEEE.

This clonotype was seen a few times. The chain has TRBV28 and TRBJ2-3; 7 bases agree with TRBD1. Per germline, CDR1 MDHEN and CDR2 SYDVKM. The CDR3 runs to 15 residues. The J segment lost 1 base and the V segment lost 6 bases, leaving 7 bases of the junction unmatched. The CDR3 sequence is CASSPTTGGTDTQYF. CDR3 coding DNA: TGTGCCAGCAGCCCTACTACAGGGGGCACAGATACGCAGTATTTT.

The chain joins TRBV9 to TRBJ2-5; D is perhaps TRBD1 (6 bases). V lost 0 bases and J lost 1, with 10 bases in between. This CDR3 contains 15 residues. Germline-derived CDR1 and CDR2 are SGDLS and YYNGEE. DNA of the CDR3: TGTGCCAGCAGCGTAGACAGGGACCTCCAAGAGACCCAGTACTTC. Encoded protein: CASSVDRDLQETQYF.

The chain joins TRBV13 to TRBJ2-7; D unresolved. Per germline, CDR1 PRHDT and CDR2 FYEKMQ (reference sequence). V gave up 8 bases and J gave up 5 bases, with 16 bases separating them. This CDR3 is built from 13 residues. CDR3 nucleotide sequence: TGTGCCAGCGGGTTGGGCAAGGTCCACGAGCAGTACTTC. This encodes CASGLGKVHEQYF.

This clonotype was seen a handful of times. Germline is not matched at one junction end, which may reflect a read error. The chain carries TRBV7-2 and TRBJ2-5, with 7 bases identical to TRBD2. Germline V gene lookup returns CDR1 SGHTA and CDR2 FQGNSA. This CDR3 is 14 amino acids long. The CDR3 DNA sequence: TGTGCCAGCAGCATAGCGGGCCTCCAAGAGACCCAGTACTTC. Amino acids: CASSIAGLQETQYF.

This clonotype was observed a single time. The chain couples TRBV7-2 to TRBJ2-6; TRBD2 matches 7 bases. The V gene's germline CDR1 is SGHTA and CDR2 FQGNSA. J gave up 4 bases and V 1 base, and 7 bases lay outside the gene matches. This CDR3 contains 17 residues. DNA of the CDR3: TGTGCCAGCAGCTTAGTTTCGACTAGCTCGGGGGCCAACGTCCTGACTTTC. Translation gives CASSLVSTSSGANVLTF.